This T cell receptor (beta chain) is drawn from a study of response to subunit inactivated influenza vaccine. One entry per CDR3 protein results from TCRdb running MiXCR on the RT-PCR reads. The table has about 240,000 distinct CDR3 sequences, about 12% seen once. This clonotype showed up just a few times. This sequence originates from a man aged 50-60 years who received an inactivated influenza vaccine. The source material was non-naive T cells sorted from PBMCs, sampled around 15 days before vaccination.

CDR3 bases: TGTGCCAGCAGCCCGAGAAATTATAATTCACCCCTCCACTTT. Translated, it gives CASSPRNYNSPLHF. This rearrangement joins TRBV4-2 to TRBJ1-6; D call uncertain. The CDR3 loop spans 14 amino acids. Germline loops: CDR1 LGHNA, CDR2 YNFKEQ. Deletions cut 4 bases from V and 4 bases from J, with 8 bases between.